These 11 T cell receptor beta chains originate from one sample sequenced in a study of T cells after yellow fever vaccination. Each CDR3 protein gets one entry after TCRdb re-called the 5' RACE reads with MiXCR. The table has 300,000 to 350,000 distinct CDR3 sequences, roughly 8.4% seen once. Sequenced here: PBMCs, sampled approximately 40 days after the first yellow fever vaccination. Source of these receptors: a man aged 18 to 35 who received the YFV17D yellow fever vaccine.

This clonotype was observed at least ten times. V and J are TRBV7-9 and TRBJ2-2; no clear D. This CDR3 contains 12 residues. The germline CDR1 and CDR2 sequences are SEHNR and FQNEAQ (reference sequence). V was cut by 5 bases and J by 3 bases, with 4 bases left in between. This CDR3 reads CASSPHTGELFF. In DNA form, the CDR3 reads TGTGCCAGCAGCCCTCACACCGGGGAGCTGTTTTTT. Looking up the rest from reference TRBV7-9 and TRBJ2-2 gives the full variable domain: DTGVSQNPRHKITKRGQNVTFRCDPISEHNRLYWYRQTLGQGPEFLTYFQNEAQLEKSRLLSDRFSAERPKGSFSTLEIQRTEQGDSAMYLCASSPHTGELFFGEGSRLTVL.

The rearrangement uses TRBV24-1 and TRBJ2-7; 7 bases fit TRBD1. The CDR3 runs to 15 residues. Unmatched junction bases numbered 5, after V lost 1 base and J lost 3 bases. Germline V gene lookup returns CDR1 KGHDR and CDR2 SFDVKD. The CDR3 coding sequence is TGTGCCACCAGTGATTTCAGGGGGAATCTCTACGAGCAGTACGTC. Protein: CATSDFRGNLYEQYV.

This rearrangement joins TRBV12-3 or TRBV12-4 to TRBJ2-7, with D perhaps matching TRBD2 (6 bases). The germline V and J ends were trimmed by 4 bases and 6 bases, with 7 bases remaining between them. This CDR3 spans 11 amino acids. The CDR3 DNA reads TGTGCCAGCAGTTACGGGGGCGAGCAGTACGTC. It codes for CASSYGGEQYV.

Only a few counts were recorded for this clonotype. The V gene is TRBV25-1, the J gene TRBJ1-2; the match to TRBD1 covers 10 bases. Germline-derived CDR1 and CDR2 are MGHDK and SYGVNS. After removal of 3 bases from V and 4 bases from J, the junction contained 5 bases not matched to a gene. This CDR3 contains 15 residues. CDR3 residues: CASSDDRGPRYGYTF. CDR3 in DNA: TGTGCCAGCAGTGACGACAGGGGGCCACGCTATGGCTACACCTTC.

This clonotype was seen a handful of times. The genes are TRBV12-3 or TRBV12-4 and TRBJ2-5, with TRBD1 matching over 8 bases. The CDR3 spans 15 residues. The junction had 7 bases not matched to a gene; V was cut back by 5 bases and J by 2 bases. The CDR3 is CASSPRTGTQETQYF. The CDR3 nucleotides are TGTGCCAGCAGTCCACGGACAGGGACTCAAGAGACCCAGTACTTC.

This clonotype was detected only a few times. This chain uses TRBV15 with TRBJ1-5; a possible D gene is TRBD1 (5 bases). Germline CDR1 LNHNV, CDR2 YYDKDF (reference sequence). The V end was cut by 0 bases, the J end by 4 bases, with 13 bases between. CDR3 size: 16 residues. In nucleotides, the CDR3 is TGTGCCACCAGCAGAGATTATCCGAGGGGTAATCAGCCCCAGCATTTT. This gives the protein CATSRDYPRGNQPQHF. The full variable domain, completed using reference TRBV15 and TRBJ1-5, is DAMVIQNPRYQVTQFGKPVTLSCSQTLNHNVMYWYQQKSSQAPKLLFHYYDKDFNNEADTPDNFQSRRPNTSFCFLDIRSPGLGDTAMYLCATSRDYPRGNQPQHFGDGTRLSIL.

The genes are TRBV12-5 and TRBJ2-2, with TRBD2 matching over 11 bases. This CDR3 spans 18 amino acids. Germline CDR1 is LGHNT and CDR2 is FRNRAP. CDR3 protein: CASSPSSLAGGNTGELFF. As DNA, the CDR3 is TGTGCCTCCAGCCCCTCCTCGCTAGCGGGGGGGAACACCGGGGAGCTGTTTTTT.

The table lists this clonotype with a few counts. The chain couples TRBV7-2 to TRBJ2-1; TRBD2 aligns across 9 bases. The V segment lost 3 bases and the J segment 4 bases; nucleotides outside the gene matches: 4. Germline V gene sequence: CDR1 SGHTA, CDR2 FQGNSA. This CDR3 comprises 15 residues. The CDR3 loop reads CASSFSGGAYNEQFF. The CDR3 region has the DNA TGTGCCAGCAGCTTTAGCGGGGGTGCTTACAATGAGCAGTTCTTC.

This clonotype was counted a few times. The chain joins TRBV20-1 to TRBJ2-7; D gene uncertain. Trimming shortened V by 1 base and J by 0 bases, and 13 bases separated the two germline ends. Germline lookup yields CDR1 DFQATT and CDR2 SNEGSKA (reference sequence). This CDR3 region has 15 residues. The DNA for the CDR3 is TGCAGTGCTAGAGTAGCCGTCGGCCTCTCCTACGAGCAGTACGTC. It codes for CSARVAVGLSYEQYV.

The rearrangement joins TRBV7-2 to TRBJ1-1; 7 nucleotides agree with TRBD1. After removal of 5 bases from V and 0 bases from J, the junction contained 6 bases not matched to a gene. The length of the CDR3 is 15 residues. The germline V gene has CDR1 SGHTA and CDR2 FQGNSA. CDR3 in DNA: TGTGCCAGCAGCCGGGACAGCTATATGAACACTGAAGCTTTCTTT. It translates to CASSRDSYMNTEAFF.

A few counts support this clonotype. This chain links TRBV12-3 or TRBV12-4 with TRBJ1-2; TRBD1 might be the D (5 bases). This CDR3 contains 14 residues. V was cut by 8 bases and J by 5 bases, with 18 bases left in between. The CDR3 protein is CASDDPGGPYGYTF. The CDR3 coding sequence is TGTGCCAGCGACGACCCGGGGGGACCATATGGCTACACCTTC.